The sequence of this TCR beta chain was determined in a study of CD8 T cells in Susac syndrome. Reverse transcription of roughly 0.5 to 1 ug RNA was performed with random hexamers. Amplification of TCR beta CDR3 by immunoSEQ multiplex PCR spanned 54 Vbeta and 13 Jbeta. TCRdb re-called the immunoSEQ multiplex PCR reads with MiXCR, one entry per CDR3 protein. The sample lists under 250,000 distinct CDR3 sequences; roughly 93% were seen once. TEMRA cells were FACS-enriched, while CD8+ and CD4+ T cells were negatively isolated. This clonotype was seen just once. The germline CDR1 and CDR2 sequences are LGHDT and YNNKEL (reference sequence). The CDR3 length is 16 residues. Deletions cut 0 bases from V and 2 bases from J, with 13 bases between.

The sequencing sample was made of CD4+ T cells from PBMCs. The sequence was collected from a human donor with multiple sclerosis. This chain links TRBV3-1 with TRBJ2-5, with a weak D call TRBD2 (5 bases). The CDR3 is CASSQERRRMQETQYF. The CDR3 DNA reads as TGTGCCAGCAGCCAAGAACGGAGGCGGATGCAAGAGACCCAGTACTTC.